This T cell receptor (beta chain) is from a study of post-analysis software for immune sequencing data (dated by TCRdb to 2014 to 2015). Regarding the research as a whole: Relapsing-remitting, secondary progressive and progressive-relapsing multiple sclerosis were recorded as disease courses, and subtype annotation was lacking for some patients. The patient repertoires were compared against approximately ten previously published healthy control repertoires obtained from donors aged roughly 6 to 26 years. A subset of samples was prepared in parallel using single-end sample barcoding, then pooled and co-amplified after Illumina adapter ligation.

TCR beta repertoires were profiled from peripheral blood of approximately 13 young patients with multiple sclerosis to demonstrate the VDJtools post-analysis software. Multiple sclerosis patients were children and adolescents aged roughly 6 to 16 years. Germline trimming amounts to 3 bases on V and 6 bases on J, with 10 as the count of junction bases outside the gene matches. There are 16 amino acids in the CDR3, from cysteine to phenylalanine inclusive. Only CDR3 DNA remains: 48 bases, in frame from the first base. CDR1 and CDR2 were assigned from the germline V gene as ENHRY and SYGVKD. Summary of the overall study and its limitations: Patients showed significantly higher frequencies than controls for a handful of TRBV segments, among them TRBV5-6, TRBV5-1 and TRBV20-1. The multiple sclerosis patient group was slightly younger than the control group. Direct clustering with F measure revealed strong co-clustering of samples prepared in the same batch, which led to a batch-effect correction. Normalized Chao1 diversity was significantly lower in multiple sclerosis patients than controls, suggesting substantial peripheral T-cell clonal expansion.

Notes on this clonotype: Its antigen remains unidentified. Per-base qualities were not stored, and no clone one base away is much larger.

Preparation of the library involved PCR. The reads were generated on an Illumina HiSeq 2500. To reduce PCR and sequencing biases, unique molecular identifiers were incorporated into the TCR beta cDNA libraries. Every 1 to 10 million input T cells yielded 500,000 or so cDNA molecules, meaning each molecule approximated one T cell. The same protocol used for the earlier healthy control dataset was applied to prepare and sequence the patient libraries. Within a given batch, samples were prepared together, multiplexed and sequenced on the same HiSeq lane. Regarding the original processing steps: MIGEC was used to process the raw barcoded reads, and molecular identifier groups with only a single read were discarded before consensus assembly and CDR3 extraction. Clonotype tables were post-analysed with VDJtools, and diversity was normalized by down-sampling all datasets to the smallest sample size. To correct batch-related cross-sample contamination, repertoire overlap clustering matched CDR3 amino acid sequences but not nucleotide sequences. TCRdb reworked the public reads: Q25 trimming with fastp, MiXCR clone assembly, productive beta chains retained. Entries that share a CDR3 protein sequence are merged under the most common genes and DNA. The V and J calls and clone size come from TCRdb's table, not from the authors' own analysis. Here the sample has about 430,000 distinct CDR3 sequences; over 30% occur a single time. The top ten hold 7.6% of the sample.

This chain is built from TRBV10-3 and TRBJ1-5; 8 bases in between match TRBD1. What was sequenced was blood. The receptor was derived from a girl aged 2 to 9 with multiple sclerosis. The DNA is TGTGCCATCAGTGACCCCCGGACAGGGAAGAGTCAGCCCCAGCATTTT. Protein translation: CAISDPRTGKSQPQHF.